The present T cell receptor (beta chain) was sequenced within a study of OX40 agonist ivuxolimab in advanced cancers. Study-wide context: A male proportion of 82.7% was recorded, with mean age approximately 57 years and range about 23 to 80. In three patients, partial responses were observed, one with hepatocellular carcinoma and two with cutaneous melanoma. Regarding the study as a whole: Expanded clones belonging to CD8+ T cells outnumbered, on average, those of CD4+.

Systemic immunosuppression or a history of autoimmune disease excluded patients. To note about this clone: What it binds is not known.

Produced via immunoSEQ multiplex PCR; TCRdb's table is partial and in-frame only. The sample holds 35,000 to 40,000 clones, more than 70% seen once. CDR1 and CDR2 (germline): LNHDA, SQIVND (reference sequence). Germline trimming cut 4 bases from V and 1 base from J; bases unmatched to any gene: 1. The CDR3 runs to 14 residues. This TCR was recovered from an adult with an advanced solid tumor such as melanoma, head and neck, liver or kidney cancer. V and J are TRBV19 and TRBJ2-3; 8 nucleotides align to TRBD1. The sample was CD4+ or CD8+ T cells sorted from blood, taken in a trial of the OX40 agonist ivuxolimab. The CDR3 protein is CASSKGQGTDTQYF. CDR3 DNA: TGTGCCAGTAGTAAGGGACAGGGCACAGATACGCAGTATTTT.